This T cell receptor (beta chain) was captured by sequencing in a study of cytomegalovirus exposure and HLA in healthy donors. Researchers ran the PCR with 60 Vbeta and 13 Jbeta primers. Produced via immunoSEQ multiplex PCR; TCRdb's table is partial and in-frame only. The table records fewer than 200,000 clones, about two thirds of them present only once. The material sequenced was PBMCs. The receptor's source is a woman in her 30s in good health and CMV-seronegative.

The CDR3 sequence: CASSLDGTVRREQYF. In DNA form, the CDR3 reads TGTGCCAGCAGCTTAGATGGTACAGTTCGTCGCGAGCAGTACTTC. The V call is TRBV7-2, the J call TRBJ2-7; no clear D gene. Germline loops: CDR1 SGHTA, CDR2 FQGNSA. CDR3 length: 15 residues. V was cut by 1 base and J by 6 bases, with 16 bases left in between.